This T cell receptor (beta chain) was captured by sequencing in a study of technical replicates of blood from several donors. J gave up 0 bases and V 7 bases, and 8 bases lay outside the gene matches. This CDR3 region has 15 residues. Germline CDR1 and CDR2: ENHRY and SYGVKD. Generated by immunoSEQ multiplex PCR, the TCRdb table keeps only in-frame clones and is missing some. The profile shows tens of thousands of clones, approximately 89% of them singletons. The rearrangement uses TRBV10-3 and TRBJ1-1, with 7 positions matching TRBD1. The sample comprised PBMCs. The TCR sequence derives from a human donor in good health. Some clones in this sample may be carry-over from other donors' samples. The DNA of the CDR3 is TGTGCCATCAAGGGGGCAGGGAAGCTGAACACTGAAGCTTTCTTT. The encoded protein is CAIKGAGKLNTEAFF.